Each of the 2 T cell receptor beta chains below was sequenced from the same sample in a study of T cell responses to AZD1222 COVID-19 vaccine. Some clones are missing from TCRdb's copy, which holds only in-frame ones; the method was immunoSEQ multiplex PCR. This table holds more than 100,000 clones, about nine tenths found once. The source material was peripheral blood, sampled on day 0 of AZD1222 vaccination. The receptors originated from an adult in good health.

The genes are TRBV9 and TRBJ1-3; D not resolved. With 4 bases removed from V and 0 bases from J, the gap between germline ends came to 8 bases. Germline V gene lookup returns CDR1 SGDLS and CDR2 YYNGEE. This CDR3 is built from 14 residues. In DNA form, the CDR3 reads TGTGCCAGCAGCCCATGGGGCTCTGGAAACACCATATATTTT. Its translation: CASSPWGSGNTIYF.

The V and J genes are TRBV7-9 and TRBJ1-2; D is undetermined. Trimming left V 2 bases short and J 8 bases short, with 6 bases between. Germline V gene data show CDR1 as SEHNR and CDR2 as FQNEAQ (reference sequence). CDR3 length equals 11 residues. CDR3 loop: CASSLQRGYTF. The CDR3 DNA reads TGTGCCAGCAGCTTACAGCGGGGCTACACCTTC. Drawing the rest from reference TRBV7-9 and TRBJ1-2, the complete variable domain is DTGVSQNPRHKITKRGQNVTFRCDPISEHNRLYWYRQTLGQGPEFLTYFQNEAQLEKSRLLSDRFSAERPKGSFSTLEIQRTEQGDSAMYLCASSLQRGYTFGSGTRLTVV.